A single sample gave rise to the 2 T cell receptor beta chains below, sequenced in a study of lymphopenia after photon versus proton radiotherapy. Assay: immunoSEQ multiplex PCR; the TCRdb copy retains only in-frame clones and omits some. The sample includes approximately 160,000 clones, more than 85% seen only once; the top ten take around 5%. The sample in question was peripheral blood, obtained from a patient treated with photon-based radiotherapy. The receptors originated from a middle-aged man with gastric cancer.

This clone was seen just once. The gene calls are TRBV21-1 and TRBJ2-7; no check of the table's D call, TRBD1, against the DNA was made. TRBV21-1 counts as a pseudogene. This CDR3 is 12 amino acids long. The CDR3 DNA reads TGTGCCAGCAGCTCGACAGGGCACGAGCAGTACTTC. Translation: CASSSTGHEQYF.

V and J are TRBV6-5 and TRBJ2-3; a possible D gene is TRBD2 (5 bases). This CDR3 has 14 amino acids. Per germline, CDR1 MNHEY and CDR2 SVGAGI. Trimming took 0 bases from V and 3 from J, leaving 7 bases between them. CDR3 residues: CASSYSGLTDTQYF. The CDR3 coding sequence is TGTGCCAGCAGTTACTCCGGACTGACAGATACGCAGTATTTT.